These 15 T cell receptor beta chains were all obtained from the same sample, sequenced in a study of cytomegalovirus exposure and HLA in healthy donors. PCR involved 60 Vbeta and 13 Jbeta primers. The data were produced by immunoSEQ multiplex PCR, yet TCRdb's version contains in-frame clones alone and is incomplete. The sample shows 80,000 to 95,000 clones, roughly three fifths of them seen only once. Source material: PBMCs. The source is a woman in her 30s in good health and CMV-seronegative.

This clone was detected only once. The chain joins TRBV6-6 to TRBJ2-6, with D possibly being TRBD1 (5 bases). Per germline, CDR1 MNHNY and CDR2 SVGAGI (reference sequence). The CDR3 sequence is 14 residues long. Between the trimmed V and J ends, which lost 4 bases and 4 bases, there was a span of 8 bases. The chain's CDR3 is CASSSRVGANVLTF. The CDR3 DNA reads as TGTGCCAGCAGTTCCAGGGTAGGGGCCAACGTCCTGACTTTC.

The J gene is TRBJ1-2, the V gene TRBV6-1; TRBD1 agrees at 9 bases. The germline V gene has CDR1 MNHNS and CDR2 SASEGT. Trimming cost V 10 bases and J 8 bases; bases outside gene matches: 8. CDR3 size: 12 residues. The CDR3: CATGTGFIGYTF. In nucleotides, the CDR3 is TGTGCCACCGGGACAGGGTTTATCGGCTACACCTTC.

The chain is built from TRBV2 and TRBJ2-3; D is perhaps TRBD1 (5 bases). CDR1 SNHLY and CDR2 FYNNEI come from the germline V gene. The CDR3 is 15 residues long. Trimming pared 4 bases from V and 2 bases from J, leaving 13 bases between. DNA for the CDR3: TGTGCCAGCAGTGTAGAGGCAGGGAACACAGATACGCAGTATTTT. Translating gives CASSVEAGNTDTQYF.

The sample holds a few counts of this clone. The chain uses TRBV7-2 and TRBJ1-6, with D perhaps matching TRBD1 (6 bases). The germline V gene has CDR1 SGHTA and CDR2 FQGNSA. V was cut by 2 bases and J by 7 bases, with 12 bases left in between. The CDR3 is 15 residues long. For the CDR3, the DNA is TGTGCCAGCAGCTTAAACAGGGAAGGGAATTCACCCCTCCACTTT. This translates into CASSLNREGNSPLHF.

The genes are TRBV6-1 and TRBJ2-4; 7 nucleotides align to TRBD1. The CDR3 runs 22 residues. The V gene's germline CDR1 is MNHNS and CDR2 SASEGT. With V trimmed by 1 base and J by 0 bases, 21 bases remained unmatched. CDR3: CASSEGGQKGEVVILAKNIQYF. The CDR3 DNA sequence: TGTGCCAGCAGTGAAGGGGGACAGAAGGGGGAAGTAGTTATCCTAGCCAAAAACATTCAGTACTTC.

The CDR3 region has the DNA TGTGCCAGCTTAGGACATAGGAGCAATGAGCAGTTCTTC. Its protein product is CASLGHRSNEQFF. The chain joins TRBV2 to TRBJ2-1; tentative D call: TRBD1 (5 bases). Trimming removed 8 bases at V and 6 bases at J, with 14 bases between. This CDR3 is built from 13 residues. In germline, CDR1 is SNHLY, CDR2 FYNNEI.

The chain joins TRBV10-1 to TRBJ1-6; TRBD1 might be the D (6 bases). The CDR3 totals 14 residues. V was trimmed by 2 bases and J by 11 bases, leaving 13 bases between them. CDR1 is WNHNN, CDR2 SYGVQD, per germline (reference sequence). CDR3 region: CASSETGSSPPLHF. The CDR3 bases are TGCGCCAGCAGTGAGACAGGGTCGAGTCCACCCCTCCACTTT.

The chain has TRBV5-1 and TRBJ2-1, with 8 bases lining up with TRBD2. The CDR3 is made up of 15 amino acids. The germline gives CDR1 SGHRS, CDR2 YFSETQ. V lost 2 bases and J lost 10; bases outside the gene matches: 11. The CDR3 region has the DNA TGCGCCAGCAGCTTAACTAGCGGTGGGCTAGAGGAGCAGTTCTTC. Protein: CASSLTSGGLEEQFF.

The chain couples TRBV7-9 to TRBJ2-1, with TRBD2 matching over 9 bases. This CDR3 comprises 14 residues. Germline trimming cut 6 bases from V and 5 bases from J; bases unmatched to any gene: 5. Germline V CDR1 and CDR2: SEHNR, FQNEAQ (reference sequence). In DNA, the CDR3 is TGTGCCAGCAGACCTCTAGCGGGGAACAATGAGCAGTTCTTC. Translation gives CASRPLAGNNEQFF.

The rearrangement joins TRBV6-5 to TRBJ1-2, with D unclear. Per germline, CDR1 MNHEY and CDR2 SVGAGI. V lost 4 bases to trimming and J lost 6 bases, with 18 bases between them. The CDR3 length is 15 residues. CDR3 bases: TGTGCCAGCAGTTTGAATACATGGAGCCCTAATGGCTACACCTTC. Residues: CASSLNTWSPNGYTF.

The table lists this clone with a few counts. The chain employs TRBV7-6 and TRBJ2-3; 8 positions match TRBD2. The CDR3 totals 17 residues. The V gene's germline CDR1 is SGHVS and CDR2 FNYEAQ. V lost 4 bases and J lost 1; bases outside the gene matches: 10. The CDR3 spells CASSSPPLSGGTDTQYF. CDR3 bases: TGTGCCAGCAGCTCCCCACCTCTTAGCGGGGGCACAGATACGCAGTATTTT.

This chain connects TRBV5-1 to TRBJ2-3; D is unresolved. Trimming stripped 2 bases from V and 2 bases from J, with 6 bases between. CDR1 SGHRS and CDR2 YFSETQ come from the germline V gene. CDR3 length equals 13 residues. The chain's CDR3 is CASSLEVTDTQYF. The CDR3, as DNA: TGCGCCAGCAGCTTAGAGGTCACAGATACGCAGTATTTT.

This clone was detected only once. This chain connects TRBV5-4 to TRBJ2-1; 9 positions match TRBD2. Germline V CDR1 and CDR2: SGHNT, YYREEE (reference sequence). This CDR3 region has 15 residues. Trimming cost V 3 bases and J 2 bases; bases outside gene matches: 3. For the CDR3, the DNA is TGTGCCAGCAGCTCTAGCGGGGCTACCTACAATGAGCAGTTCTTC. Translating gives CASSSSGATYNEQFF.

This clone was observed a handful of times. The chain uses TRBV11-2 and TRBJ1-1; D gene unclear. Germline V CDR1 and CDR2: SGHAT, FQNNGV. CDR3 length equals 13 residues. Trimming stripped 0 bases from V and 8 bases from J, with 10 bases between. Here the CDR3 reads CASSLDPRVEAFF. DNA of the CDR3: TGTGCCAGCAGCTTAGATCCGAGGGTGGAAGCTTTCTTT.

The chain joins TRBV14 to TRBJ1-2; TRBD1 aligns across 7 bases. V was clipped by 1 base and J by 7 bases; unmatched bases: 9. The CDR3 is made up of 15 amino acids. Germline V CDR1 and CDR2: SGHDN, FVKESK. CDR3 bases: TGTGCCAGCAGCCAAGTAGGAGGGGGCGCCTTTGGCTACACCTTC. Translating gives CASSQVGGGAFGYTF.